Shown below are 20 T cell receptor beta chains from a single sample sequenced in a study of tumor-infiltrating lymphocytes in localized non-small cell lung cancer. Libraries were prepared by immunoSEQ multiplex PCR; TCRdb keeps only in-frame clonotypes and omits some of them. The repertoire holds roughly 30,000 clones, with approximately 85% as singletons. Sequencing used lung tumor tissue. These receptors were collected from a human donor with non-small cell lung cancer.

This clone was detected only a few times. V is TRBV9 and J is TRBJ2-3; 7 bases are a match to TRBD2. The CDR3 totals 17 residues. The J segment lost 1 base and the V segment lost 2 bases, leaving 10 bases of the junction unmatched. The germline CDR1 and CDR2 sequences are SGDLS and YYNGEE. In DNA form, the CDR3 reads TGTGCCAGCAGCGTTGTGGTCGGGGGGTATGGCACAGATACGCAGTATTTT. It codes for CASSVVVGGYGTDTQYF.

V gene TRBV23-1 combines with J gene TRBJ1-4; the match to TRBD1 covers 9 bases. TRBV23-1 is marked as an open reading frame, function uncertain. The CDR3 is made up of 21 amino acids. The V gene end was trimmed by 4 bases and the J gene end by 7 bases; junction bases not matched to a gene: 25. The DNA of the CDR3 is TGCGCCAGCAGTCTCCGACCCGTCCGGGACAGGGAGGGCCTTGGGTGTGAAAAACTGTTTTTT. This sequence encodes CASSLRPVRDREGLGCEKLFF.

V gene TRBV18 combines with J gene TRBJ2-4; TRBD1 matches 9 bases. With V trimmed by 3 bases and J by 6 bases, 0 bases remained unmatched. Germline-derived CDR1 and CDR2 are KGHSH and LQKENI. The CDR3 consists of 13 residues. CDR3: CASSPGQGNIQYF. For the CDR3, the DNA is TGTGCCAGCTCACCGGGACAGGGAAACATTCAGTACTTC.

The chain combines TRBV7-2 with TRBJ2-7; 9 positions agree with TRBD1. Germline values: CDR1 SGHTA, CDR2 FQGNSA. This CDR3 is built from 15 residues. Unmatched junction bases numbered 6, after V lost 0 bases and J lost 6 bases. The CDR3 nucleotides are TGTGCCAGCAGCTTAGCCGGGACAGGGTTTTTCGAGCAGTACTTC. Its translation is CASSLAGTGFFEQYF.

The J gene is TRBJ1-4, the V gene TRBV5-4; D not certain. CDR1 SGHNT and CDR2 YYREEE come from the germline V gene (reference sequence). The CDR3 extends over 12 amino acids. Deletions cut 2 bases from V and 5 bases from J, with 4 bases between. The CDR3 DNA follows: TGTGCCAGCAGCTTAAGGAATGAAAAACTGTTTTTT. Encoded protein: CASSLRNEKLFF.

This clone was seen more than once but under ten times. This chain connects TRBV5-4 to TRBJ1-6; D is possibly TRBD1 (5 bases). Trimming removed 4 bases at V and 10 bases at J, with 24 bases between. This CDR3 has 17 amino acids. Germline CDR1 is SGHNT and CDR2 is YYREEE (reference sequence). CDR3 loop: CASSPSSGTVWGSPLHF. CDR3 nucleotides: TGTGCCAGCAGCCCATCATCTGGGACGGTCTGGGGGTCACCCCTCCACTTT.

The chain employs TRBV6-6 and TRBJ2-1; D is unclear. With 10 bases removed from V and 6 bases from J, the gap between germline ends came to 16 bases. The CDR3 covers 13 residues. Germline CDR1 is MNHNY and CDR2 is SVGAGI (reference sequence). The CDR3 reads CATADRLGNEQFF. In nucleotides, the CDR3 is TGTGCCACCGCAGACCGCCTTGGCAATGAGCAGTTCTTC.

The V and J genes are TRBV18 and TRBJ2-7, with D unclear. The CDR3 loop spans 13 amino acids. Germline CDR1 KGHSH, CDR2 LQKENI. V was clipped by 4 bases and J by 4 bases, with 11 bases between them. CDR3 loop: CASSRGPRYEQYF. The DNA of the CDR3 is TGTGCCAGCTCACGGGGTCCCCGATACGAGCAGTACTTC. Complete variable domain (other parts from reference TRBV18 and TRBJ2-7): NAGVMQNPRHLVRRRGQEARLRCSPMKGHSHVYWYRQLPEEGLKFMVYLQKENIIDESGMPKERFSAEFPKEGPSILRIQQVVRGDSAAYFCASSRGPRYEQYFGPGTRLTVT.

This clone was counted only a few times. The chain employs TRBV5-1 and TRBJ2-3; D uncertain. Germline values: CDR1 SGHRS, CDR2 YFSETQ. With 6 bases removed from V and 2 bases from J, the gap between germline ends came to 13 bases. The CDR3 covers 14 residues. CDR3 residues: CASNPSVVTDTQYF. CDR3 DNA sequence: TGCGCCAGCAACCCCTCGGTCGTCACAGATACGCAGTATTTT.

This chain joins TRBV9 and TRBJ1-5; TRBD1 matches 7 bases. The CDR3 covers 16 residues. Unmatched junction bases numbered 5, after V lost 0 bases and J lost 2 bases. Germline V CDR1 and CDR2: SGDLS, YYNGEE. CDR3 sequence (DNA): TGTGCCAGCAGCGTAGGAGAAGGGGGCGGCAATCAGCCCCAGCATTTT. Its protein product is CASSVGEGGGNQPQHF.

This chain uses TRBV6-6 with TRBJ2-5; TRBD1 matches 7 bases. Germline V gene sequence: CDR1 MNHNY, CDR2 SVGAGI (reference sequence). The V gene end was trimmed by 6 bases and the J gene end by 7 bases; junction bases not matched to a gene: 11. The CDR3 totals 14 residues. The CDR3 DNA sequence: TGTGCCAGCAGAGGGACAGATAACCCGACGACCCAGTACTTC. This gives the protein CASRGTDNPTTQYF.

This clone was recorded once. V is TRBV23-1 and J is TRBJ1-6; 7 nucleotides line up with TRBD1. TRBV23-1 is an open reading frame whose function is uncertain. The CDR3 runs 18 residues. Trimming removed 4 bases from V and 10 bases from J; junction bases left unmatched: 19. CDR3 loop: CASSLFRQPTGVKSPLHF. In DNA, the CDR3 is TGCGCCAGCAGTCTTTTTCGACAACCCACAGGGGTGAAATCACCCCTCCACTTT.

The J gene is TRBJ1-2, the V gene TRBV14; the D gene is possibly TRBD1 (6 bases). Germline V CDR1 and CDR2: SGHDN, FVKESK. Deletions cut 4 bases from V and 2 bases from J, with 14 bases between. The length of the CDR3 is 15 residues. The CDR3 DNA follows: TGTGCCAGCAGCCCAACTGGGGGCGCCAACTATGGCTACACCTTC. Protein sequence: CASSPTGGANYGYTF.

In this sample, this clone turned up a few times. This sequence joins TRBV29-1 and TRBJ1-1; D uncertain. Trimming cost V 6 bases and J 1 base, with 9 bases left between them. The CDR3 runs to 12 residues. The germline CDR1 and CDR2 sequences are SQVTM and ANQGSEA. This chain's CDR3 is CSVSSGNTEAFF. The CDR3 DNA sequence: TGCAGCGTCTCCTCTGGGAACACTGAAGCTTTCTTT. The whole variable domain, filled in from reference TRBV29-1 and TRBJ1-1, reads SAVISQKPSRDICQRGTSLTIQCQVDSQVTMMFWYRQQPGQSLTLIATANQGSEATYESGFVIDKFPISRPNLTFSTLTVSNMSPEDSSIYLCSVSSGNTEAFFGQGTRLTVV.

The CDR3 reads CASRRTEGFSSQPQHF. CDR3 DNA: TGTGCCAGCAGGCGTACGGAAGGGTTCTCAAGTCAGCCCCAGCATTTT. The V call is TRBV28, the J call TRBJ1-5; no definite D call. V lost 6 bases and J lost 6, with 21 bases in between. The CDR3 length is 16 residues. CDR1 and CDR2 from the germline V gene are MDHEN and SYDVKM.

V is TRBV7-2 and J is TRBJ2-7; TRBD2 matches at 8 bases. CDR3 size: 15 residues. In germline, CDR1 is SGHTA, CDR2 FQGNSA. J was trimmed by 4 bases and V by 0 bases; bases with no gene match: 5. The CDR3 DNA reads as TGTGCCAGCAGCTTAGCAGGCGGGGGGAGGTACGAGCAGTACTTC. It specifies CASSLAGGGRYEQYF.

The rearrangement joins TRBV30 to TRBJ2-5; D is perhaps TRBD2 (6 bases). CDR1 and CDR2 (germline): GTSNPN, SVGIG (reference sequence). Trimming left V 2 bases short and J 8 bases short, with 15 bases between. This CDR3 contains 13 residues. The CDR3 DNA sequence: TGTGCCTGGAGTCTAGCGCCGACCTCCACCCAGTACTTC. Translated: CAWSLAPTSTQYF.

This clone showed up just once. The chain is built from TRBV27 and TRBJ1-6, with 9 bases matching TRBD1. The CDR3 consists of 15 residues. Per germline, CDR1 MNHEY and CDR2 SMNVEV (reference sequence). J was trimmed by 8 bases and V by 3 bases; bases with no gene match: 5. The CDR3 coding sequence is TGTGCCAGCAGTTTCCACAGGGGGCAGGATTCACCCCTCCACTTT. This codes for CASSFHRGQDSPLHF.

The V gene is TRBV5-4, the J gene TRBJ1-5, with D hard to call. V lost 7 bases to trimming and J lost 0 bases, with 8 bases between them. The CDR3 has 13 amino acids. The germline CDR1 and CDR2 sequences are SGHNT and YYREEE (reference sequence). The CDR3 sequence: CASAADSNQPQHF. The CDR3 DNA reads as TGTGCCAGCGCTGCTGATAGCAATCAGCCCCAGCATTTT.

The chain recombines TRBV4-1 with TRBJ1-1; D unclear. Trimming took 1 base from V and 6 from J, leaving 9 bases between them. CDR3 length: 13 residues. Per germline, CDR1 MGHRA and CDR2 YSYEKL. The CDR3 DNA reads TGCGCCAGCAGCCAAGTGGCTGGGCCTGAAGCTTTCTTT. This gives the protein CASSQVAGPEAFF.